This T cell receptor beta chain was profiled in a study of blood T cell repertoires in COVID-19. Study context: Sample material is recorded as cDNA or gDNA derived from T cells, B-cell-depleted T cells, or PBMCs.

The table came from immunoSEQ multiplex PCR; TCRdb's copy has only in-frame clones and leaves some out. The table records about 51,000 clones, less than 90% of them present only once. Sequencing was done on a sample of peripheral blood. This TCR was sampled from a man in his sixties with acute or convalescent COVID-19.

The CDR3 DNA follows: TGTGCCAGCAGTCAAATAACAGGGGTGAGGGGCACCGGGGAGCTGTTTTTT. It codes for CASSQITGVRGTGELFF. The rearrangement links TRBV6-6 to TRBJ2-2; TRBD1 matches 7 bases. Germline V lookup: CDR1 MNHNY, CDR2 SVGAGI (reference sequence). V shed 5 bases, J shed 4 bases, and the junction held 13 bases outside the gene matches. The CDR3 loop spans 17 amino acids.